One and the same sample provided the 9 T cell receptor beta chains below, sequenced in a study of shared clonotypes between healthy human individuals (dated by TCRdb to between 2020 and 2021). Libraries were made using the immunoSEQ multiplex PCR assay. TCRdb provides this immuneACCESS table in a form limited to in-frame rearrangements. Some clones are lacking; in checked studies, under half of them reflect an unresolved V gene, and why the rest are absent is not known. This sample comprises roughly 1,500,000 clones, 95% to 99% of them detected only once. The biggest ten clones account for about 0.42% of the sample. Sequenced input: naive CD4+ T cells sorted from blood. The label giving this sample's cell subset or site can be read as: CD45RA+ positively selected. The receptor source for this set is a man aged 30 to 39 in good health.

The chain combines TRBV7-2 with TRBJ2-5; 7 positions agree with TRBD2. V trimming: 3 bases; J trimming: 2 bases; junction bases outside the gene matches: 6. There are 15 residues in the CDR3. CDR1 is SGHTA, CDR2 FQGNSA, per germline. The CDR3 here is CASSFASGVQETQYF. The CDR3 nucleotides are TGTGCCAGCAGCTTTGCTAGCGGAGTGCAAGAGACCCAGTACTTC.

The rearrangement uses TRBV10-3 and TRBJ1-2; D is uncertain. The CDR3 is 13 residues long. Deletions cut 6 bases from V and 2 bases from J, with 10 bases between. The germline CDR1 and CDR2 sequences are ENHRY and SYGVKD. CDR3 coding DNA: TGTGCCATCAGCCCAGGATCGAACTATGGCTACACCTTC. It translates to CAISPGSNYGYTF.

The chain joins TRBV7-2 to TRBJ2-7; tentative D call: TRBD2 (6 bases). The length of the CDR3 is 14 residues. V was shortened by 5 bases and J by 5 bases, with 16 bases between the two germline ends. Germline CDR1 SGHTA, CDR2 FQGNSA. The CDR3 reads CASSPGRRAHEQYF. The DNA of the CDR3 is TGTGCCAGCAGCCCGGGACGGAGGGCCCACGAGCAGTACTTC.

This sequence joins TRBV2 and TRBJ1-2; 8 bases line up with TRBD1. The J segment lost 3 bases and the V segment lost 6 bases, leaving 6 bases of the junction unmatched. Per the germline V gene, CDR1 is SNHLY and CDR2 is FYNNEI. The CDR3 consists of 14 residues. CDR3 amino acids: CASSLTGVDYGYTF. In DNA form, the CDR3 reads TGTGCCAGCAGCCTGACAGGGGTGGACTATGGCTACACCTTC. Variable domain in full (rest from reference TRBV2 and TRBJ1-2): EPEVTQTPSHQVTQMGQEVILRCVPISNHLYFYWYRQILGQKVEFLVSFYNNEISEKSEIFDDQFSVERPDGSNFTLKIRSTKLEDSAMYFCASSLTGVDYGYTFGSGTRLTVV.

This chain links TRBV28 with TRBJ2-7; 9 nucleotides agree with TRBD1. Germline CDR1 MDHEN, CDR2 SYDVKM. Trimming at V came to 6 bases and at J to 2 bases, leaving 2 bases not matched to a gene. The CDR3 spans 13 residues. CDR3 in DNA: TGTGCCAGCAGAAGACAGGGGGCCTACGAGCAGTACTTC. This sequence encodes CASRRQGAYEQYF.

The CDR3 DNA is TGTGCCAGCAGCCAAGACTGGAACACCGGGGAGCTGTTTTTT. Its translation: CASSQDWNTGELFF. The chain is built from TRBV14 and TRBJ2-2; no clear D. Trimming shortened V by 0 bases and J by 1 base, and 3 bases separated the two germline ends. Germline V gene data show CDR1 as SGHDN and CDR2 as FVKESK. This CDR3 spans 14 amino acids.

This clone was detected only once. The chain recombines TRBV5-1 with TRBJ2-7, with 12 nucleotides matching TRBD2. CDR3 length equals 15 residues. The trim removed 5 bases at V and 1 base at J, leaving 4 bases unmatched. Per the germline V gene, CDR1 is SGHRS and CDR2 is YFSETQ. In DNA form, the CDR3 reads TGCGCCAGCAGTATGACTAGCGGGGGATCCTACGAGCAGTACTTC. It specifies CASSMTSGGSYEQYF. The variable domain in full, completed from reference TRBV5-1 and TRBJ2-7, reads KAGVTQTPRYLIKTRGQQVTLSCSPISGHRSVSWYQQTPGQGLQFLFEYFSETQRNKGNFPGRFSGRQFSNSRSEMNVSTLELGDSALYLCASSMTSGGSYEQYFGPGTRLTVT.

This clone appeared once. The V gene is TRBV28, the J gene TRBJ1-2, with D perhaps TRBD1 (5 bases). V lost 8 bases, J lost 8 bases, and 21 bases lay in between. CDR1 MDHEN and CDR2 SYDVKM come from the germline V gene. This CDR3 has 14 residues. The CDR3 DNA follows: TGTGCCAGCCAAAGTGGGACGGCACTGGGAGGCTACACCTTC. This encodes CASQSGTALGGYTF.

The rearrangement joins TRBV4-3 to TRBJ2-1, with TRBD2 matching over 7 bases. The ends lost 1 base at V and 8 bases at J; junction bases unmatched: 11. Germline assignment: CDR1 LGHNA and CDR2 YSLEER. CDR3 length equals 16 residues. As DNA, the CDR3 is TGCGCCAGCAGCCAAGGGTTCGGCGGGAGTTTCGATGAGCAGTTCTTC. It translates to CASSQGFGGSFDEQFF.